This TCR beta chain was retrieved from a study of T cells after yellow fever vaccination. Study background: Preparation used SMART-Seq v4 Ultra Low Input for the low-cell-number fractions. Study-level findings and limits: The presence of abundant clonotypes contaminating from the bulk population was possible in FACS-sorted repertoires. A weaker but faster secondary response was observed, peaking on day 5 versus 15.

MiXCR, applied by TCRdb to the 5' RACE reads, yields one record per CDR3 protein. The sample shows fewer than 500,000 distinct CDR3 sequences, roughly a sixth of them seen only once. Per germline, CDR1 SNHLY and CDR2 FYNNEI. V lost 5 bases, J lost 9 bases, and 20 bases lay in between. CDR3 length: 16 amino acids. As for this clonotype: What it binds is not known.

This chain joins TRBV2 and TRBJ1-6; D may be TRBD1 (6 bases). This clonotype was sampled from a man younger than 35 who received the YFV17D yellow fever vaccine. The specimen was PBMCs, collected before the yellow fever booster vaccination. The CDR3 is CASSPLGPGASSPLHF. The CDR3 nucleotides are TGTGCCAGCAGTCCCTTGGGGCCGGGGGCTAGTTCACCCCTCCACTTT.